The next 16 T cell receptor beta chains were all read from a single sample in a study of response to subunit inactivated influenza vaccine. From the RT-PCR reads, TCRdb called clonotypes with MiXCR, one entry per CDR3 protein. The sample has around 500,000 distinct CDR3 sequences, about a tenth seen once. The sample here was PBMCs from blood, taken 40 to 50 days after vaccination. These TCRs come from a man in his fifties or sixties who received an inactivated influenza vaccine.

The V gene is TRBV4-2, the J gene TRBJ2-3, with TRBD2 matching over 12 bases. This CDR3 contains 16 residues. With 2 bases clipped from V and 4 bases from J, the junction kept 4 bases outside the gene matches. The V gene's germline CDR1 is LGHNA and CDR2 YNFKEQ. CDR3 region: CASSQRLAGEPDTQYF. In DNA, the CDR3 is TGTGCCAGCAGCCAACGACTAGCGGGAGAGCCAGATACGCAGTATTTT.

This clonotype was seen repeatedly, ten times or more. The CDR3 coding sequence is TGTGCCACCAGTGTGGCCGCCGGGACAGGGGGTACAGATACGCAGTATTTT. As protein: CATSVAAGTGGTDTQYF. The J gene is TRBJ2-3, the V gene TRBV24-1; 11 nucleotides align to TRBD1. The germline CDR1 and CDR2 sequences are KGHDR and SFDVKD. The CDR3 sequence is 17 residues long. The junction had 9 bases not matched to a gene; V was cut back by 5 bases and J by 3 bases.

The chain couples TRBV24-1 to TRBJ2-2; 12 nucleotides line up with TRBD2. Germline-derived CDR1 and CDR2 are KGHDR and SFDVKD. The CDR3 consists of 19 residues. The J segment lost 0 bases and the V segment lost 7 bases, leaving 11 bases of the junction unmatched. The CDR3 sequence: CATRGSGLAGITNTGELFF. The CDR3 region has the DNA TGTGCCACCAGAGGATCCGGACTAGCGGGAATAACGAACACCGGGGAGCTGTTTTTT.

The rearrangement uses TRBV11-2 and TRBJ1-1; perhaps TRBD1 as D (5 bases). CDR3 size: 15 residues. Germline V lookup: CDR1 SGHAT, CDR2 FQNNGV. V shed 4 bases and J shed 5 bases, with 17 bases lying between them. As DNA, the CDR3 is TGTGCCAGCAGCTCGATCCCGGGGCGCCGGACTGAAGCTTTCTTT. It translates to CASSSIPGRRTEAFF.

This clonotype was counted between two and nine times. The V gene is TRBV20-1, the J gene TRBJ1-5, with 9 bases aligning to TRBD1. The trim removed 2 bases at V and 2 bases at J, leaving 10 bases unmatched. Per the germline V gene, CDR1 is DFQATT and CDR2 is SNEGSKA (reference sequence). The length of the CDR3 is 17 residues. The CDR3 DNA reads TGCAGTGCTAGACCCTCACCCAGGACAGGGGGCAATCAGCCCCAGCATTTT. This encodes CSARPSPRTGGNQPQHF.

The chain couples TRBV5-1 to TRBJ2-3, with TRBD1 matching 9 bases. The junction had 6 bases not matched to a gene; V was cut back by 0 bases and J by 7 bases. Germline V CDR1 and CDR2: SGHRS, YFSETQ. The CDR3 is 15 residues long. The CDR3 nucleotides read TGCGCCAGCAGCTTGGAGGACAGGGGCTCTTATACGCAGTATTTT. This sequence encodes CASSLEDRGSYTQYF.

This chain joins TRBV30 and TRBJ1-5; D remains unclear. In germline, CDR1 is GTSNPN, CDR2 SVGIG (reference sequence). This CDR3 region has 15 residues. V was pared by 0 bases and J by 3 bases, with 12 bases between. The CDR3 here is CAWSVGGNINQPQHF. In DNA form, the CDR3 reads TGTGCCTGGAGTGTAGGTGGCAACATCAATCAGCCCCAGCATTTT.

This clonotype showed up just a few times. V usage is TRBV3-1 and J usage is TRBJ2-1; 10 bases match TRBD2. With 5 bases clipped from V and 2 bases from J, the junction kept 3 bases outside the gene matches. From germline, CDR1 is LGHDT and CDR2 YNNKEL (reference sequence). The CDR3 is 15 amino acids. The CDR3 sequence is CASSDTSGAYNEQFF. CDR3 sequence (DNA): TGTGCCAGCAGCGATACTAGCGGGGCCTACAATGAGCAGTTCTTC.

The V gene is TRBV4-2, the J gene TRBJ2-5; D unclear. The CDR3 totals 14 residues. Per the germline V gene, CDR1 is LGHNA and CDR2 is YNFKEQ. The V end was cut by 0 bases, the J end by 5 bases, with 10 bases between. This chain's CDR3 is CASSQDRATETQYF. CDR3 nucleotides: TGTGCCAGCAGCCAAGATAGGGCAACGGAGACCCAGTACTTC.

The gene calls are TRBV7-8 and TRBJ2-6, with D possibly TRBD2 on 5 matching bases. Trimming removed 3 bases from V and 2 bases from J, with 17 bases in between. Germline V gene data show CDR1 as SGHVS and CDR2 as FQNEAQ. The CDR3 is 18 residues long. The chain's CDR3 is CASSFDFPNGAGANVLTF. For the CDR3, the DNA is TGTGCCAGCAGCTTTGATTTCCCAAACGGGGCTGGGGCCAACGTCCTGACTTTC. The full variable domain, its missing parts supplied by reference TRBV7-8 and TRBJ2-6, is GAGVSQSPRYKVAKRGQDVALRCDPISGHVSLFWYQQALGQGPEFLTYFQNEAQLDKSGLPSDRFFAERPEGSVSTLKIQRTQQEDSAVYLCASSFDFPNGAGANVLTFGAGSRLTVL.

The genes are TRBV15 and TRBJ2-2; either TRBD1 or TRBD2 may fit D (5 bases each). The V and J ends lost 0 bases and 8 bases respectively, with 13 bases between them. Germline CDR1 reads LNHNV; CDR2 reads YYDKDF (reference sequence). The CDR3 is 15 amino acids. Written as DNA, the CDR3 is TGTGCCACCAGCAGAGATGCTGGGTGGGGGGGGGAGCTGTTTTTT. The encoded protein is CATSRDAGWGGELFF. The full variable domain, in which reference TRBV15 and TRBJ2-2 provide the parts outside the CDR3, is DAMVIQNPRYQVTQFGKPVTLSCSQTLNHNVMYWYQQKSSQAPKLLFHYYDKDFNNEADTPDNFQSRRPNTSFCFLDIRSPGLGDTAMYLCATSRDAGWGGELFFGEGSRLTVL.

CDR3: CASSHRRGYSYNEQFF. The DNA of the CDR3 is TGCGCCAGCAGCCATCGTAGGGGTTACTCCTACAATGAGCAGTTCTTC. This rearrangement joins TRBV4-3 to TRBJ2-1, with a tentative D call TRBD1 (5 bases). The V end lost 3 bases, the J end lost 0 bases, and 12 bases lay between the germline ends. CDR3 size: 16 residues. Germline V CDR1 and CDR2: LGHNA, YSLEER.

This clonotype was counted between two and nine times. V and J are TRBV28 and TRBJ2-1; 11 positions match TRBD2. Germline values: CDR1 MDHEN, CDR2 SYDVKM. J was trimmed by 4 bases and V by 4 bases; bases with no gene match: 9. This CDR3 comprises 17 residues. Here the CDR3 reads CASSSTSGGPLYNEQFF. The DNA for the CDR3 is TGTGCCAGCAGTTCAACTAGCGGGGGCCCGTTATACAATGAGCAGTTCTTC.

This sequence joins TRBV20-1 and TRBJ2-6; no definite D call. With 0 bases removed from V and 2 bases from J, the gap between germline ends came to 5 bases. The germline V gene encodes CDR1 DFQATT and CDR2 SNEGSKA (reference sequence). The CDR3 totals 14 residues. CDR3 amino acids: CSAREAAGANVLTF. The DNA for the CDR3 is TGCAGTGCTAGAGAGGCAGCTGGGGCCAACGTCCTGACTTTC.

This clonotype came up a few times. V gene TRBV5-5 combines with J gene TRBJ1-2, with 9 bases identical to TRBD1. Germline CDR1 and CDR2: SGHKS and YYEKEE (reference sequence). This CDR3 has 13 residues. V shed 6 bases, J shed 8 bases, and the junction held 8 bases outside the gene matches. The DNA for the CDR3 is TGTGCCAGCACTCCGGGACAGGGACCAGGCTACACCTTC. Translation: CASTPGQGPGYTF. Using reference TRBV5-5 and TRBJ1-2 for the parts outside the CDR3, the full variable domain is DAGVTQSPTHLIKTRGQQVTLRCSPISGHKSVSWYQQVLGQGPQFIFQYYEKEERGRGNFPDRFSARQFPNYSSELNVNALLLGDSALYLCASTPGQGPGYTFGSGTRLTVV.

There are a few counts of this clonotype. The rearrangement uses TRBV20-1 and TRBJ1-1; 8 bases align to TRBD1. The CDR3 has 12 residues. After removal of 5 bases from V and 3 bases from J, the junction contained 2 bases not matched to a gene. Germline CDR1 reads DFQATT; CDR2 reads SNEGSKA (reference sequence). The chain's CDR3 is CSARTGYTEAFF. As DNA, the CDR3 is TGCAGTGCTCGGACAGGGTACACTGAAGCTTTCTTT.